This TCR beta chain comes out of a study of T cells and Merkel cell carcinoma outcomes. Study-wide points: Merkel cell carcinoma outcomes were reportedly predicted by repertoire and T-cell density.

In regard to this clone: The antigen is not known.

The CDR3 sequence is 16 residues long. Trimming at V came to 4 bases and at J to 6 bases, leaving 14 bases not matched to a gene. Here immunoSEQ multiplex PCR was the method, and the copy in TCRdb shows in-frame clones only, minus some. The sample lists approximately 10,000 clones, nearly 97% occurring once. The sequenced material came from tumor tissue from Merkel cell carcinoma. This TCR was recovered from a human donor with Merkel cell carcinoma. V gene TRBV23-1 combines with J gene TRBJ1-2; 7 bases align to TRBD1. TRBV23-1 is designated an ORF whose function remains uncertain. The CDR3 sequence is CASSLRMDRLRDGYTF. The CDR3 DNA is TGCGCCAGCAGTCTTAGGATGGACAGGCTTCGGGATGGCTACACCTTC.